One and the same sample provided the 23 T cell receptor beta chains below, sequenced in a study of blood T cell repertoires in COVID-19. Method: immunoSEQ multiplex PCR; TCRdb's copy keeps in-frame clones and lacks some. The sample has about 130,000 clones; around 83% are singletons. Sequencing used PBMCs or T cells enriched from blood (not recorded which). These receptors were obtained from a man in his forties or fifties who had recovered from COVID-19.

This chain connects TRBV7-8 to TRBJ2-2; TRBD1 matches 9 bases. The V and J ends lost 5 bases and 6 bases, in that order; junction bases with no gene match: 10. Germline CDR1 SGHVS, CDR2 FQNEAQ. The CDR3 sequence is 16 residues long. DNA of the CDR3: TGTGCCAGCAGCCGAGAGAGGACAGGGGTGGCCGGGGAGCTGTTTTTT. This gives the protein CASSRERTGVAGELFF.

As concerns this clone: This sample also contains other DNA sequences that code for the same CDR3. V usage is TRBV5-1 and J usage is TRBJ1-5; TRBD1 matches at 7 bases. The germline gives CDR1 SGHRS, CDR2 YFSETQ. CDR3 length equals 15 residues. With V trimmed by 0 bases and J by 1 base, 1 base remained unmatched. The CDR3 nucleotides are TGCGCCAGCAGCTTGGGAGGGGGCAGCAATCAGCCCCAGCATTTT. This translates into CASSLGGGSNQPQHF.

The genes are TRBV6-5 and TRBJ1-2, with D tentatively TRBD1 (5 bases). V lost 2 bases and J 6 bases, leaving 13 bases between the germline ends. Germline-derived CDR1 and CDR2 are MNHEY and SVGAGI. The CDR3 is 14 residues long. CDR3 nucleotides: TGTGCCAGCAGTTACGGGGCCGTAGGGCATGGCTACACCTTC. The encoded protein is CASSYGAVGHGYTF.

This chain uses TRBV7-2 with TRBJ2-2, with D possibly being TRBD2 (6 bases). The germline V gene encodes CDR1 SGHTA and CDR2 FQGNSA. This CDR3 contains 14 residues. The V and J ends lost 1 base and 6 bases respectively, with 9 bases between them. In DNA form, the CDR3 reads TGTGCCAGCAGCTTAGTCGGGGGAGCCGGGGAGCTGTTTTTT. Protein sequence: CASSLVGGAGELFF.

This clone was seen a handful of times. DNA for the CDR3: TGTGCCAGCAGTCTCAACGATAGAGGCACTGAAGCTTTCTTT. It specifies CASSLNDRGTEAFF. V gene TRBV27 combines with J gene TRBJ1-1, with D unclear. CDR3 length: 14 amino acids. V was shortened by 5 bases and J by 4 bases, with 14 bases between the two germline ends. From germline, CDR1 is MNHEY and CDR2 SMNVEV (reference sequence).

V usage is TRBV2 and J usage is TRBJ1-1; 7 positions agree with TRBD1. Germline values: CDR1 SNHLY, CDR2 FYNNEI. V shed 5 bases, J shed 1 base, and the junction held 4 bases outside the gene matches. The CDR3 loop spans 14 amino acids. In DNA form, the CDR3 reads TGTGCCAGCAGTCATGGACAGGCGAACACTGAAGCTTTCTTT. It codes for CASSHGQANTEAFF.

This clone was picked up a small number of times. Different DNA sequences within this sample yield the same CDR3. The chain employs TRBV7-2 and TRBJ1-2; TRBD1 might be the D (5 bases). CDR3 length: 16 amino acids. Germline V gives CDR1 SGHTA, CDR2 FQGNSA. V lost 0 bases to trimming and J lost 1 base, with 12 bases between them. CDR3 DNA: TGTGCCAGCAGCTTAGCGGTACGGGGGAATAACTATGGCTACACCTTC. Translated, it gives CASSLAVRGNNYGYTF.

This chain connects TRBV28 to TRBJ2-1, with a possible D match to TRBD2 (6 bases). Germline V gene sequence: CDR1 MDHEN, CDR2 SYDVKM. Trimming removed 5 bases at V and 4 bases at J, with 21 bases between. This CDR3 is built from 17 residues. The CDR3 reads CASSIGGPGLHYNEQFF. DNA of the CDR3: TGTGCCAGCAGTATCGGTGGGCCGGGACTCCATTACAATGAGCAGTTCTTC. Looking up the rest from reference TRBV28 and TRBJ2-1 gives the full variable domain: DVKVTQSSRYLVKRTGEKVFLECVQDMDHENMFWYRQDPGLGLRLIYFSYDVKMKEKGDIPEGYSVSREKKERFSLILESASTNQTSMYLCASSIGGPGLHYNEQFFGPGTRLTVL.

V and J are TRBV6-5 and TRBJ1-5, with D unresolved. This CDR3 has 13 amino acids. Between the trimmed V and J ends, which lost 0 bases and 6 bases, there was a span of 6 bases. Germline CDR1 is MNHEY and CDR2 is SVGAGI. The CDR3 spells CASSYSQVQPQHF. For the CDR3, the DNA is TGTGCCAGCAGTTACTCTCAGGTTCAGCCCCAGCATTTT.

The V call is TRBV4-2, the J call TRBJ2-7, with D possibly matching TRBD1 (6 bases). Trimming removed 0 bases from V and 4 bases from J, with 16 bases in between. This CDR3 comprises 16 residues. The germline CDR1 and CDR2 sequences are LGHNA and YNFKEQ. Written as DNA, the CDR3 is TGTGCCAGCAGCCAAGACGTAGGGGGAAGTGGTTACGAGCAGTACTTC. This codes for CASSQDVGGSGYEQYF.

This rearrangement joins TRBV28 to TRBJ1-4, with 10 bases fitting TRBD1. There are 15 residues in the CDR3. Trimming took 5 bases from V and 6 from J; bases not matched to a gene: 6. CDR1 and CDR2 from the germline V gene are MDHEN and SYDVKM. In nucleotides, the CDR3 is TGTGCCAGCAGTACCGCCGGGACAGGGGATGAAAAACTGTTTTTT. As protein: CASSTAGTGDEKLFF. Looking up the rest from reference TRBV28 and TRBJ1-4 gives the full variable domain: DVKVTQSSRYLVKRTGEKVFLECVQDMDHENMFWYRQDPGLGLRLIYFSYDVKMKEKGDIPEGYSVSREKKERFSLILESASTNQTSMYLCASSTAGTGDEKLFFGSGTQLSVL.

This chain links TRBV9 with TRBJ1-1; no firm D call. Germline V gene data show CDR1 as SGDLS and CDR2 as YYNGEE. Trimming took off 0 bases at V and 1 base at J, with 13 bases between the two ends. The CDR3 is 16 residues long. The CDR3 here is CASSVADSRGNTEAFF. The CDR3 DNA reads TGTGCCAGCAGCGTAGCAGATTCACGGGGGAACACTGAAGCTTTCTTT.

This chain links TRBV14 with TRBJ2-5; TRBD2 matches 10 bases. The CDR3 contains 20 residues. The germline V gene encodes CDR1 SGHDN and CDR2 FVKESK. After removal of 3 bases from V and 1 base from J, the junction contained 17 bases not matched to a gene. The CDR3 is CASSHDAKQRGGRSQETQYF. The CDR3 nucleotides are TGTGCCAGCAGCCATGATGCCAAACAGCGGGGGGGCCGGTCCCAAGAGACCCAGTACTTC.

This clone was counted a few times. The rearrangement joins TRBV6-5 to TRBJ1-2; 9 positions agree with TRBD1. This CDR3 region has 14 residues. Per the germline V gene, CDR1 is MNHEY and CDR2 is SVGAGI. V lost 2 bases and J lost 7; bases outside the gene matches: 5. The CDR3 protein is CASSYGTGLAGYTF. The DNA of the CDR3 is TGTGCCAGCAGTTACGGGACAGGGCTGGCTGGCTACACCTTC.

The chain uses TRBV7-6 and TRBJ1-1, with D perhaps matching TRBD1 (5 bases). Germline-derived CDR1 and CDR2 are SGHVS and FNYEAQ. The V and J ends lost 2 bases and 1 base respectively, with 11 bases between them. The CDR3 runs to 15 residues. CDR3 nucleotides: TGTGCCAGCAGCTTATCGGGACTCTCGAACACTGAAGCTTTCTTT. Amino acids: CASSLSGLSNTEAFF.

The chain couples TRBV5-4 to TRBJ2-1; TRBD1 matches at 8 bases. Germline CDR1 SGHNT, CDR2 YYREEE (reference sequence). V lost 4 bases and J lost 2; bases outside the gene matches: 5. The CDR3 covers 15 residues. In DNA form, the CDR3 reads TGTGCCAGCAGCATACCGGGACAGGCCTACAATGAGCAGTTCTTC. It specifies CASSIPGQAYNEQFF.

V is TRBV19 and J is TRBJ1-5, with 7 bases fitting TRBD1. The CDR3 totals 15 residues. Germline V CDR1 and CDR2: LNHDA, SQIVND (reference sequence). The junction had 11 bases not matched to a gene; V was cut back by 5 bases and J by 7 bases. The CDR3 nucleotides are TGTGCCAGTAGTGGTGGACAGGTCGGGGTACAGCCCCAGCATTTT. Encoded protein: CASSGGQVGVQPQHF.

V usage is TRBV20-1 and J usage is TRBJ1-1; 7 bases fit TRBD1. The V gene end was trimmed by 3 bases and the J gene end by 2 bases; junction bases not matched to a gene: 3. The CDR3 covers 13 residues. Germline CDR1 and CDR2: DFQATT and SNEGSKA (reference sequence). The DNA of the CDR3 is TGCAGTGCTAGTACAGGGGTTAACACTGAAGCTTTCTTT. Its translation: CSASTGVNTEAFF.

The V and J genes are TRBV5-1 and TRBJ1-6, with D possibly TRBD1 on 5 matching bases. Germline CDR1 reads SGHRS; CDR2 reads YFSETQ. Trimming removed 5 bases at V and 7 bases at J, with 16 bases between. The CDR3 loop spans 15 amino acids. In DNA, the CDR3 is TGCGCCAGCAGTAACACGGCGCAGGGCAATTCACCCCTCCACTTT. It codes for CASSNTAQGNSPLHF.

The chain links TRBV28 to TRBJ1-1; TRBD1 aligns across 8 bases. Germline CDR1 reads MDHEN; CDR2 reads SYDVKM. The CDR3 spans 15 residues. J was trimmed by 9 bases and V by 7 bases; bases with no gene match: 16. CDR3 DNA: TGTGCCAGCACCTTAGAGACCCCAGGGGGCCGGAAAGCTTTCTTT. Its protein is CASTLETPGGRKAFF.

The chain recombines TRBV28 with TRBJ2-7, with 9 bases fitting TRBD1. The CDR3 sequence is 16 residues long. V was pared by 8 bases and J by 4 bases, with 15 bases of the junction left unmatched. Germline CDR1 MDHEN, CDR2 SYDVKM. The CDR3 DNA sequence: TGTGCCAGCGGCTCCCGTGGACAGGGGAGGGCATACGAGCAGTACTTC. It yields the protein CASGSRGQGRAYEQYF.

This clone occurred once. This chain uses TRBV4-3 with TRBJ2-7, with 9 bases lining up with TRBD1. The CDR3 is 14 residues long. J lost 5 bases, V lost 4 bases, and 6 bases had no gene match. Germline V gene sequence: CDR1 LGHNA, CDR2 YSLEER. The CDR3 DNA reads TGCGCCAGCAGCCGCGGACAGGGGTCAAACGAGCAGTACTTC. This translates into CASSRGQGSNEQYF.

This chain connects TRBV6-2 or TRBV6-3 to TRBJ1-2; 8 bases fit TRBD1. The length of the CDR3 is 13 residues. V was clipped by 6 bases and J by 7 bases; unmatched bases: 7. Per germline, CDR1 MNHEY and CDR2 SVGEGT. CDR3 in DNA: TGTGCCAGCAGCCCCCCAGGGGGCTCTGGCTACACCTTC. It is translated as CASSPPGGSGYTF.